These T cell receptor beta chains were read from a single sample in a study of blood T cell repertoires in COVID-19. Produced via immunoSEQ multiplex PCR; TCRdb's table is partial and in-frame only. The data show around 150,000 clones, 92% seen once. Sequenced input: peripheral blood. These receptors came from a man in his thirties or forties with COVID-19, enrolled during active disease. The CDR3 runs from the conserved cysteine through the conserved F or W. D genes are given only for firm matches. Clone size appears in some rows only: once, few, many, or a class for an expanded clone.

d_call: TRBD2
j_call: TRBJ2-3
clone_size: NA
v_call: TRBV13
cdr3_nt: TGTGCCAGCAGCTTAAGCGGGGGAATAGATACGCAGTATTTT
cdr3_aa: CASSLSGGIDTQYF

d_call: TRBD1
j_call: TRBJ1-6
clone_size: NA
v_call: TRBV7-8
cdr3_nt: TGTGCCAGCAGCTTAGAGGGGACAGAGTCCCTCCACTTT
cdr3_aa: CASSLEGTESLHF

d_call: NA
j_call: TRBJ1-6
clone_size: NA
v_call: TRBV2
cdr3_nt: TGTGCCAGCAGCACAACCGGGGGGAGGCCCAATTCACCCCTCCACTTT
cdr3_aa: CASSTTGGRPNSPLHF

d_call: TRBD1
j_call: TRBJ1-2
clone_size: NA
v_call: TRBV11-2
cdr3_nt: TGTGCCAGCAGCTTAGTGGGGACAGGGGGGGTCTATGGCTACACCTTC
cdr3_aa: CASSLVGTGGVYGYTF

d_call: NA
j_call: TRBJ1-3
clone_size: few
v_call: TRBV9
cdr3_nt: TGTGCCAGCAGCGACGGACAGCTTACCTCTGGAAACACCATATATTTT
cdr3_aa: CASSDGQLTSGNTIYF

d_call: NA
j_call: TRBJ2-5
clone_size: NA
v_call: TRBV19
cdr3_nt: TGTGCCAGTAGTCCGCGGACATCACTGGGGGAGACCCAGTACTTC
cdr3_aa: CASSPRTSLGETQYF

d_call: NA
j_call: TRBJ1-4
clone_size: NA
v_call: TRBV15
cdr3_nt: TGTGCCACCAGCAGAGCATCGGGTAATGAAAAACTGTTTTTT
cdr3_aa: CATSRASGNEKLFF

d_call: TRBD1
j_call: TRBJ1-5
clone_size: few
v_call: TRBV18
cdr3_nt: TGTGCCAGCTCACCGTCCGGGACAGGCGATCAGCCCCAGCATTTT
cdr3_aa: CASSPSGTGDQPQHF

d_call: NA
j_call: TRBJ2-7
clone_size: NA
v_call: TRBV29-1
cdr3_nt: TGCAGCGTCTTTGGGATCCGGGACTTATACGAGCAGTACTTC
cdr3_aa: CSVFGIRDLYEQYF

d_call: NA
j_call: TRBJ1-2
clone_size: NA
v_call: TRBV30
cdr3_nt: TGTGCCTGGAGTGCCACAGTAGGCTATGGCTACACCTTC
cdr3_aa: CAWSATVGYGYTF

d_call: NA
j_call: TRBJ2-7
clone_size: NA
v_call: TRBV12-3/TRBV12-4
cdr3_nt: TGTGCCAGCAGCCGACAGTACTCCTACGAGCAGTACTTC
cdr3_aa: CASSRQYSYEQYF

d_call: NA
j_call: TRBJ2-1
clone_size: once
v_call: TRBV7-9
cdr3_nt: TGTGCCAGCAGCTTAGTTTATGGGGCAAGCTCCTACAATGAGCAGTTCTTC
cdr3_aa: CASSLVYGASSYNEQFF

d_call: TRBD1
j_call: TRBJ1-5
clone_size: NA
v_call: TRBV6-5
cdr3_nt: TGTGCCAGCAGTTACGAGGGGGCAAATCAGCCCCAGCATTTT
cdr3_aa: CASSYEGANQPQHF

d_call: TRBD1
j_call: TRBJ1-4
clone_size: NA
v_call: TRBV28
cdr3_nt: TGTGCCAGCAGTTTATTTTGGCAGGGGGATGAAAAACTGTTTTTT
cdr3_aa: CASSLFWQGDEKLFF

d_call: NA
j_call: TRBJ1-5
clone_size: NA
v_call: TRBV6-6
cdr3_nt: TGTGCCAGCAGCACCACAGGGAATCAGCCCCAGCATTTT
cdr3_aa: CASSTTGNQPQHF

d_call: TRBD1
j_call: TRBJ1-2
clone_size: NA
v_call: TRBV19
cdr3_nt: TGTGCCAGCGACAGGGGGAACTATGGCTACACCTTC
cdr3_aa: CASDRGNYGYTF

d_call: NA
j_call: TRBJ2-7
clone_size: NA
v_call: TRBV4-3
cdr3_nt: TGCGCCAGCAGCCAAGACAGGGGCTCCTACGAGCAGTACTTC
cdr3_aa: CASSQDRGSYEQYF

d_call: NA
j_call: TRBJ2-7
clone_size: NA
v_call: TRBV5-4
cdr3_nt: TGTGCCAGCAGCTTAATCAGCTCCTACGAGCAGTACTTC
cdr3_aa: CASSLISSYEQYF

d_call: TRBD1
j_call: TRBJ1-1
clone_size: NA
v_call: TRBV7-9
cdr3_nt: TGTGCCAGCAGCTTAGGACAGGGGGCGAGGACTGAAGCTTTCTTT
cdr3_aa: CASSLGQGARTEAFF

d_call: TRBD1
j_call: TRBJ1-2
clone_size: NA
v_call: TRBV27
cdr3_nt: TGTGCCAGCAGTACTCATTACGATATCGGGACAGGGGGCGCTTGGGGCTACACCTTC
cdr3_aa: CASSTHYDIGTGGAWGYTF

d_call: NA
j_call: TRBJ2-2
clone_size: NA
v_call: TRBV5-4
cdr3_nt: TGTGCCAGCAGCTTGGGCGGGAACACCGGGGAGCTGTTTTTT
cdr3_aa: CASSLGGNTGELFF

d_call: NA
j_call: TRBJ1-1
clone_size: NA
v_call: TRBV18
cdr3_nt: TGTGCCAGCTCACCCAACGGGGGGCCCACTGGCACTGAAGCTTTCTTT
cdr3_aa: CASSPNGGPTGTEAFF

d_call: TRBD1
j_call: TRBJ2-7
clone_size: NA
v_call: TRBV27
cdr3_nt: TGTGCCAGCACCTCCGGGGACAGGGCTGCCGAGCAGTACTTC
cdr3_aa: CASTSGDRAAEQYF

d_call: TRBD2
j_call: TRBJ2-5
clone_size: NA
v_call: TRBV5-1
cdr3_nt: TGCGCCAGCAGCTCCCGGACTAGCGGGAGGCGGGAGACCCAGTACTTC
cdr3_aa: CASSSRTSGRRETQYF

d_call: NA
j_call: TRBJ2-3
clone_size: NA
v_call: TRBV19
cdr3_nt: TGTGCCAGTAGTTGGGCAGGGCGCACAGATACGCAGTATTTT
cdr3_aa: CASSWAGRTDTQYF

d_call: NA
j_call: TRBJ1-1
clone_size: NA
v_call: TRBV9
cdr3_nt: TGTGCCAGCAGCCGGGGGGTGGAGACTGAAGCTTTCTTT
cdr3_aa: CASSRGVETEAFF

d_call: NA
j_call: TRBJ1-3
clone_size: NA
v_call: TRBV6-6
cdr3_nt: TGTGCCAGCAGCAAAAAGGGGGGGATTGGAAACACCATATATTTT
cdr3_aa: CASSKKGGIGNTIYF

d_call: NA
j_call: TRBJ1-1
clone_size: NA
v_call: TRBV7-2
cdr3_nt: TGTGCCAGCAGCTTAGCCCCCGGTAAAGCTTTCTTT
cdr3_aa: CASSLAPGKAFF

d_call: NA
j_call: TRBJ1-6
clone_size: NA
v_call: TRBV19
cdr3_nt: TGTGCCAGTAGTAAGGAGGGCAGCTCCTATAATTCACCCCTCCACTTT
cdr3_aa: CASSKEGSSYNSPLHF